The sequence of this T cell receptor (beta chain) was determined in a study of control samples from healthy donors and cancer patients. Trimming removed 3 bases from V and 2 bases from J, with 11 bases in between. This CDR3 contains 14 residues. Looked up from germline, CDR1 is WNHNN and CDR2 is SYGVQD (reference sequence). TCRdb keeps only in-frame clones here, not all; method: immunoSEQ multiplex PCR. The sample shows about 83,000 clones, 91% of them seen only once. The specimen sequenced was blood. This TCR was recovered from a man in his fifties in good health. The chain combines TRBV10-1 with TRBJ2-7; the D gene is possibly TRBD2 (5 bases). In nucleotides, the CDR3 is TGCGCCAGCAGTGACGGGATTCGAACCTACGAGCAGTACTTC. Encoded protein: CASSDGIRTYEQYF.